The clone carrying this T cell receptor (beta chain) was seen at least ten times. This entry is derived from a study of T cell responses to AZD1222 COVID-19 vaccine. Trimming cost V 5 bases and J 7 bases, with 23 bases left between them. The CDR3 consists of 16 residues. Germline V lookup: CDR1 SQVTM, CDR2 ANQGSEA. Produced via immunoSEQ multiplex PCR; TCRdb's table is partial and in-frame only. The sample consists of around 120,000 clones, 92% of them appearing once. This clonotype was obtained from an adult in good health. The chain recombines TRBV29-1 with TRBJ2-2; the D is unclear. The sequenced sample was peripheral blood, obtained on day 0 of AZD1222 vaccination. CDR3 coding DNA: TGCAGCGTTTTGGTTCGGGCGGATTGGTGGAGCGGGGAGCTGTTTTTT. This encodes CSVLVRADWWSGELFF.